Each of the 28 T cell receptor beta chains below was sequenced from the same sample in a study of CD8 T cells in ankylosing spondylitis. TCRdb processed the 5' RACE reads anew with MiXCR; each CDR3 protein has one entry. The repertoire has 200,000 to 300,000 distinct CDR3 sequences, about 10% of them found once; the top ten carry 2.6%. Sequenced: blood, either unsorted or a sorted T cell fraction (not recorded which). These receptors all stem from a male donor with ankylosing spondylitis or in good health (not recorded which).

This clonotype came up many times. The J gene is TRBJ2-7, the V gene TRBV10-3, with 9 bases that match TRBD1. The CDR3 contains 15 residues. Losses at the gene ends were 0 bases for V and 0 bases for J; bases not matched to a gene: 0. CDR1 is ENHRY, CDR2 SYGVKD, per germline. The CDR3 loop reads CAISESGQGSYEQYF. In DNA, the CDR3 is TGTGCCATCAGTGAGTCGGGACAGGGCTCCTACGAGCAGTACTTC.

This clonotype was observed at least ten times. The chain couples TRBV19 to TRBJ1-2; tentatively, D is TRBD1 (6 bases). Germline assignment: CDR1 LNHDA and CDR2 SQIVND (reference sequence). Trimming stripped 6 bases from V and 6 bases from J, with 14 bases between. The CDR3 spans 13 residues. This CDR3 reads CASSNRDLHGYTF. The CDR3 DNA reads as TGTGCCAGTAGCAACAGGGATCTCCATGGCTACACCTTC.

This clonotype was recorded many times. This chain's CDR3 is CSAVQGTQYF. CDR3 DNA sequence: TGCAGTGCCGTACAGGGGACCCAGTACTTC. V usage is TRBV20-1 and J usage is TRBJ2-5, with D perhaps TRBD1 (6 bases). Per germline, CDR1 DFQATT and CDR2 SNEGSKA (reference sequence). CDR3 size: 10 residues. Trimming shortened V by 6 bases and J by 7 bases, and 9 bases separated the two germline ends.

A note on this clonotype: The junction does not match germline at one end; this may be a read error. J is TRBJ2-7 and V is TRBV14; 7 nucleotides agree with TRBD2. This CDR3 is 16 amino acids long. Germline V lookup: CDR1 SGHDN, CDR2 FVKESK. The CDR3 is CASSQDGGFSFYEQCF. CDR3 nucleotides: TGTGCCAGCAGCCAAGACGGGGGGTTCTCTTTCTACGAGCAGTGCTTC.

In its sample, this clonotype was seen many times. This chain connects TRBV20-1 to TRBJ2-1, with 8 positions matching TRBD2. Trimming took 1 base from V and 9 from J; bases not matched to a gene: 8. Germline V gene sequence: CDR1 DFQATT, CDR2 SNEGSKA (reference sequence). CDR3 length: 14 amino acids. CDR3 DNA: TGCAGTGCTAGAGGGGTAGCGGGATCCATTGAGCAGTTCTTC. It yields the protein CSARGVAGSIEQFF.

This clonotype was seen only a few times. J is TRBJ2-2 and V is TRBV9, with D possibly being TRBD2 (7 bases). CDR3 size: 15 residues. V was trimmed by 1 base and J by 6 bases, leaving 13 bases between them. In germline, CDR1 is SGDLS, CDR2 YYNGEE. As DNA, the CDR3 is TGTGCCAGCAGCGTATCCGCGGGGGCGGCCGGGGAGCTGTTTTTT. This sequence encodes CASSVSAGAAGELFF.

This clonotype was observed a handful of times. V is TRBV6-1 and J is TRBJ2-3; 13 nucleotides align to TRBD2. The CDR3 spans 14 residues. V shed 6 bases and J 5 bases; nucleotides not matched to a gene: 2. Germline CDR1 MNHNS, CDR2 SASEGT. CDR3 region: CASRRLAGGDTQYF. CDR3 nucleotide sequence: TGTGCCAGCAGACGACTAGCGGGAGGAGATACGCAGTATTTT.

This clonotype was counted at least ten times. J is TRBJ2-5 and V is TRBV20-1; D uncertain. The CDR3 is 15 residues long. Trimming took off 5 bases at V and 5 bases at J, with 21 bases between the two ends. Germline assignment: CDR1 DFQATT and CDR2 SNEGSKA (reference sequence). The CDR3 reads CSASQPGSPGETQYF. The CDR3 bases are TGCAGTGCTTCCCAACCGGGCTCTCCTGGGGAGACCCAGTACTTC.

The chain uses TRBV4-2 and TRBJ1-3, with D unclear. The CDR3 sequence is 16 residues long. Trimming took off 0 bases at V and 0 bases at J, with 9 bases between the two ends. CDR1 and CDR2 from the germline V gene are LGHNA and YNFKEQ. CDR3 in DNA: TGTGCCAGCAGCCAAGAATCGATGAACTCTGGAAACACCATATATTTT. Its translation: CASSQESMNSGNTIYF.

The chain recombines TRBV11-2 with TRBJ2-5; 12 nucleotides align to TRBD2. This CDR3 is built from 15 residues. The germline CDR1 and CDR2 sequences are SGHAT and FQNNGV. J lost 2 bases, V lost 5 bases, and 3 bases had no gene match. Here the CDR3 DNA reads TGTGCCAGCAGCCTTGGACTAGCGGGACAAGAGACCCAGTACTTC. Residues: CASSLGLAGQETQYF.

This clonotype has at least ten counts. The chain recombines TRBV25-1 with TRBJ1-2; the D gene is possibly TRBD1 (6 bases). Looked up from germline, CDR1 is MGHDK and CDR2 is SYGVNS. The CDR3 covers 13 residues. V lost 6 bases and J lost 4, with 12 bases in between. The CDR3 DNA is TGTGCCAGCAGACAGGGCCAGGGCTATGGCTACACCTTC. Its translation is CASRQGQGYGYTF.

The chain links TRBV2 to TRBJ2-7; 7 bases are a match to TRBD1. The V gene's germline CDR1 is SNHLY and CDR2 FYNNEI. The CDR3 spans 14 residues. V was pared by 7 bases and J by 1 base, with 7 bases of the junction left unmatched. CDR3 loop: CASTLDRRSYEQYF. As DNA, the CDR3 is TGTGCCAGCACCCTGGACAGGCGTTCCTACGAGCAGTACTTC.

The rearrangement uses TRBV6-1 and TRBJ1-2; 9 nucleotides match TRBD1. Germline CDR1 and CDR2: MNHNS and SASEGT. The CDR3 covers 13 residues. The V gene end was trimmed by 5 bases and the J gene end by 7 bases; junction bases not matched to a gene: 5. The CDR3 spells CASSRDRVFGYTF. CDR3 DNA: TGTGCCAGCAGTCGGGACAGGGTGTTTGGCTACACCTTC.

This clonotype was seen repeatedly, ten times or more. The chain couples TRBV12-3 or TRBV12-4 to TRBJ1-1; D is unresolved. Trimming shortened V by 5 bases and J by 8 bases, and 15 bases separated the two germline ends. The CDR3 sequence is 13 residues long. The CDR3: CASSPHQVAEAFF. As DNA, the CDR3 is TGTGCCAGCAGTCCTCACCAGGTGGCCGAAGCTTTCTTT.

This clonotype occurred a few times. The chain employs TRBV3-1 and TRBJ2-5, with D possibly TRBD2 on 5 matching bases. The CDR3 is 13 amino acids. Germline values: CDR1 LGHDT, CDR2 YNNKEL (reference sequence). V lost 5 bases and J lost 5, with 12 bases in between. The CDR3 region has the DNA TGTGCCAGCAGCTATCTAGCCCGGGAGACCCAGTACTTC. Its translation: CASSYLARETQYF.

The sample holds many counts of this clonotype. The chain employs TRBV7-2 and TRBJ2-3; D is undetermined. The CDR3 has 14 amino acids. Germline-derived CDR1 and CDR2 are SGHTA and FQGNSA. Trimming removed 3 bases at V and 4 bases at J, with 11 bases between. CDR3 bases: TGTGCCAGCAGCTTCATCACGGGCGCAGATACGCAGTATTTT. It is translated as CASSFITGADTQYF.

This clonotype has at least ten counts. The CDR3 bases are TGCAGTGCTAGACCACGGGCAACCCCATATTCACCCCTCCACTTT. This translates into CSARPRATPYSPLHF. The chain combines TRBV20-1 with TRBJ1-6; D not certain. The CDR3 has 15 amino acids. V was shortened by 2 bases and J by 8 bases, with 16 bases between the two germline ends. Germline-derived CDR1 and CDR2 are DFQATT and SNEGSKA (reference sequence).

This clonotype was detected a few times. V is TRBV5-1 and J is TRBJ2-1; 8 positions agree with TRBD1. CDR1 and CDR2 (germline): SGHRS, YFSETQ. The CDR3 covers 15 residues. Losses at the gene ends were 4 bases for V and 6 bases for J; bases not matched to a gene: 9. CDR3 loop: CASSTGGTGLNEQFF. The CDR3 nucleotides are TGCGCCAGCAGCACAGGGGGTACAGGGCTCAATGAGCAGTTCTTC.

The chain links TRBV10-2 to TRBJ2-7; 11 bases agree with TRBD2. CDR1 is WSHSY, CDR2 SAAADI, per germline. CDR3 length: 13 residues. V was clipped by 8 bases and J by 3 bases; unmatched bases: 3. The CDR3 DNA reads as TGCGCCAGCCGACTAGCGGGATTCTACGAGCAGTACTTC. As protein: CASRLAGFYEQYF.

This chain connects TRBV18 to TRBJ2-1, with TRBD1 identical over 7 bases. Germline V gives CDR1 KGHSH, CDR2 LQKENI. V shed 3 bases, J shed 12 bases, and the junction held 14 bases outside the gene matches. This CDR3 is built from 15 residues. The chain's CDR3 is CASSPPNYGQAAQFF. The CDR3 coding sequence is TGTGCCAGCTCACCCCCGAATTACGGACAGGCCGCGCAGTTCTTC.

This rearrangement joins TRBV12-5 to TRBJ2-1; the D gene could be TRBD1 or TRBD2 (5 bases each). The CDR3 covers 16 residues. CDR1 and CDR2 from the germline V gene are LGHNT and FRNRAP. V was pared by 4 bases and J by 3 bases, with 16 bases between. The CDR3: CASGWRGVNVYNEQFF. In DNA, the CDR3 is TGTGCTAGTGGTTGGAGAGGGGTTAATGTCTACAATGAGCAGTTCTTC.

In its sample, this clonotype was seen many times. The gene calls are TRBV5-6 and TRBJ2-7; D call uncertain. Germline V gene data show CDR1 as SGHDT and CDR2 as YYEEEE. This CDR3 region has 16 residues. Between the trimmed V and J ends, which lost 0 bases and 3 bases, there was a span of 16 bases. CDR3 sequence: CASSLAYIRSDYEQYF. CDR3 bases: TGTGCCAGCAGCTTGGCGTATATCCGCTCGGACTACGAGCAGTACTTC.

This clonotype was counted at least ten times. The chain carries TRBV20-1 and TRBJ1-1; 7 bases are a match to TRBD1. The germline gives CDR1 DFQATT, CDR2 SNEGSKA (reference sequence). CDR3 size: 11 residues. The V and J ends lost 6 bases and 8 bases, in that order; junction bases with no gene match: 6. The CDR3 spells CSANRGGEAFF. The DNA of the CDR3 is TGCAGTGCAAACAGGGGAGGGGAAGCTTTCTTT.

The table lists this clonotype with many counts. J is TRBJ2-3 and V is TRBV10-3, with 10 bases matching TRBD1. Germline trimming cut 6 bases from V and 3 bases from J; bases unmatched to any gene: 6. The V gene's germline CDR1 is ENHRY and CDR2 SYGVKD. This CDR3 contains 15 residues. CDR3 region: CAIRPGTGETDTQYF. The CDR3 nucleotides are TGTGCCATCAGGCCCGGGACAGGGGAAACAGATACGCAGTATTTT.

This clonotype was counted a few times. The chain joins TRBV20-1 to TRBJ2-4, with 10 bases matching TRBD2. Germline-derived CDR1 and CDR2 are DFQATT and SNEGSKA (reference sequence). J was trimmed by 0 bases and V by 5 bases; bases with no gene match: 4. The CDR3 covers 15 residues. CDR3 sequence (DNA): TGCAGTGCTGGAGGACTAGCGGTAGCCAAAAACATTCAGTACTTC. Protein product: CSAGGLAVAKNIQYF.

This rearrangement joins TRBV5-1 to TRBJ1-4; D not resolved. The CDR3 runs 17 residues. Germline V gene sequence: CDR1 SGHRS, CDR2 YFSETQ. V was shortened by 0 bases and J by 5 bases, with 17 bases between the two germline ends. The CDR3 loop is CASSLEEWQNGNEKLFF. The CDR3 nucleotides are TGCGCCAGCAGCTTGGAAGAATGGCAGAACGGGAATGAAAAACTGTTTTTT.

This clonotype appeared many times. This chain uses TRBV6-5 with TRBJ1-2, with a weak D call TRBD1 (6 bases). Trimming took 3 bases from V and 8 from J, leaving 16 bases between them. The germline V gene has CDR1 MNHEY and CDR2 SVGAGI. The CDR3 totals 14 residues. CDR3 loop: CASSYSLRGEGYTF. CDR3 in DNA: TGTGCCAGCAGTTATTCCCTGAGGGGGGAAGGCTACACCTTC.

This clonotype was seen many times. The rearrangement uses TRBV12-3 or TRBV12-4 and TRBJ1-2; the D gene is possibly TRBD1 (5 bases). The CDR3 length is 12 residues. Trimming stripped 8 bases from V and 8 bases from J, with 15 bases between. DNA of the CDR3: TGTGCCAGCCCGGGGACGGGCGGGGGCTACACCTTC. The encoded protein is CASPGTGGGYTF.